A selection of T cell receptor beta chains follows, all from one sample in a study of CD8+ T cells in alopecia areata. The method was immunoSEQ multiplex PCR; TCRdb's version includes in-frame clones alone and lacks a portion of them. The sample contains 140,000 or so clones, about 51% of which appear only once. Here the sequenced sample was CD4+ T cells sorted from blood, taken at week 0. The receptors originated from a human donor with alopecia areata. The CDR3 runs from the conserved cysteine through the conserved F or W. Fields, in order: D gene, CDR3 length, J gene, V gene, clone size, CDR3 protein, CDR3 DNA. A D gene is named only where the DNA matches it firmly. Size tells how often a clone was seen (once, few, many) or the class of an expanded clone, and some rows leave it out.

d_gene: TRBD2; len: 15; j_gene: TRBJ2-3; v_gene: TRBV7-2; abundance: few; CDR3aa: CASSSTGGSTDTQYF; CDR3nt: TGTGCCAGCAGCTCCACCGGGGGGAGCACAGATACGCAGTATTTT
d_gene: TRBD1; len: 15; j_gene: TRBJ2-5; v_gene: TRBV19; abundance: .; CDR3aa: CASSMNDRETETQYF; CDR3nt: TGTGCCAGTAGTATGAATGACAGGGAGACAGAGACCCAGTACTTC
d_gene: .; len: 13; j_gene: TRBJ1-2; v_gene: TRBV27; abundance: few; CDR3aa: CASSPWGGYGYTF; CDR3nt: TGTGCCAGCAGTCCGTGGGGCGGCTATGGCTACACCTTC
d_gene: TRBD1; len: 15; j_gene: TRBJ1-2; v_gene: TRBV6-1; abundance: .; CDR3aa: CASSTRQGLNYGYTF; CDR3nt: TGTGCCAGCAGTACAAGACAGGGCCTGAACTATGGCTACACCTTC
d_gene: .; len: 15; j_gene: TRBJ2-5; v_gene: TRBV4-2; abundance: .; CDR3aa: CASSLGDRSSGTQYF; CDR3nt: TGTGCCAGCAGCTTAGGGGACCGATCATCGGGGACCCAGTACTTC
d_gene: TRBD2; len: 16; j_gene: TRBJ2-5; v_gene: TRBV11-2; abundance: few; CDR3aa: CASSPRGSGSGETQYF; CDR3nt: TGTGCCAGCAGTCCCCGGGGTAGCGGGAGTGGAGAGACCCAGTACTTC
d_gene: .; len: 14; j_gene: TRBJ1-5; v_gene: TRBV7-9; abundance: .; CDR3aa: CASSLGGDYQPQHF; CDR3nt: TGTGCCAGCAGCTTAGGCGGGGATTATCAGCCCCAGCATTTT
d_gene: .; len: 15; j_gene: TRBJ2-5; v_gene: TRBV19; abundance: .; CDR3aa: CASSISPGTSETQYF; CDR3nt: TGTGCCAGTAGTATAAGCCCGGGTACGTCAGAGACCCAGTACTTC
d_gene: .; len: 15; j_gene: TRBJ1-3; v_gene: TRBV4-1; abundance: few; CDR3aa: CASSLYTVVGNTIYF; CDR3nt: TGCGCCAGCAGCCTATATACGGTAGTCGGAAACACCATATATTTT
d_gene: .; len: 14; j_gene: TRBJ1-5; v_gene: TRBV25-1; abundance: .; CDR3aa: CASRRTSGNQPQHF; CDR3nt: TGTGCCAGCAGAAGGACATCCGGGAATCAGCCCCAGCATTTT
d_gene: .; len: 13; j_gene: TRBJ2-7; v_gene: TRBV30; abundance: .; CDR3aa: CATPGTSSYEQYF; CDR3nt: TGTGCGACCCCCGGGACGTCCTCCTACGAGCAGTACTTC
d_gene: .; len: 13; j_gene: TRBJ1-1; v_gene: TRBV14; abundance: .; CDR3aa: CASSLNGNTEAFF; CDR3nt: TGTGCCAGCAGCCTCAACGGGAACACTGAAGCTTTCTTT
d_gene: .; len: 13; j_gene: TRBJ1-1; v_gene: TRBV10-3; abundance: .; CDR3aa: CATLGSVNTEAFF; CDR3nt: TGTGCCACCCTCGGATCGGTGAACACTGAAGCTTTCTTT
d_gene: .; len: 12; j_gene: TRBJ2-3; v_gene: TRBV10-3; abundance: .; CDR3aa: CAISEGADTQYF; CDR3nt: TGTGCCATCAGTGAAGGTGCAGATACGCAGTATTTT
d_gene: .; len: 12; j_gene: TRBJ2-4; v_gene: TRBV14; abundance: .; CDR3aa: CASSQGGGLQYF; CDR3nt: TGTGCCAGCAGCCAAGGTGGTGGTCTTCAGTACTTC
d_gene: .; len: 11; j_gene: TRBJ2-7; v_gene: TRBV29-1; abundance: once; CDR3aa: CSVRHLYEQYF; CDR3nt: TGCAGCGTAAGACACCTCTACGAGCAGTACTTC
d_gene: TRBD1; len: 16; j_gene: TRBJ1-1; v_gene: TRBV18; abundance: .; CDR3aa: CASSTRDRVMNTEAFF; CDR3nt: TGTGCCAGCTCAACACGGGACAGGGTGATGAACACTGAAGCTTTCTTT
d_gene: TRBD2; len: 15; j_gene: TRBJ2-1; v_gene: TRBV28; abundance: few; CDR3aa: CASSFSSGRPNEQFF; CDR3nt: TGTGCCAGCAGTTTTAGTAGCGGGAGACCCAATGAGCAGTTCTTC
d_gene: .; len: 12; j_gene: TRBJ2-3; v_gene: TRBV29-1; abundance: .; CDR3aa: CSTTSSTDTQYF; CDR3nt: TGCAGCACTACTAGTTCCACAGATACGCAGTATTTT
d_gene: .; len: 13; j_gene: TRBJ1-1; v_gene: TRBV28; abundance: few; CDR3aa: CASSLGQRTEAFF; CDR3nt: TGTGCCAGCAGTTTAGGGCAGCGCACTGAAGCTTTCTTT
d_gene: TRBD2; len: 16; j_gene: TRBJ2-1; v_gene: TRBV13; abundance: .; CDR3aa: CASSPPGTSVAGEQFF; CDR3nt: TGTGCCAGCAGCCCCCCCGGGACTAGCGTGGCGGGAGAGCAGTTCTTC
d_gene: TRBD2; len: 15; j_gene: TRBJ2-3; v_gene: TRBV30; abundance: .; CDR3aa: CAWPPLAGGLDTQYF; CDR3nt: TGTGCCTGGCCACCACTAGCGGGAGGGTTAGATACGCAGTATTTT